One and the same sample provided the 5 T cell receptor beta chains below, sequenced in a study of blood T cell repertoires in COVID-19. The repertoire was sequenced with immunoSEQ multiplex PCR; TCRdb's copy has only in-frame clones and lacks some. In the table there are roughly 350,000 clones, about 90% of which are singletons. Sequencing was performed on peripheral blood. The origin of the receptors is a woman aged 18 to 35 who had recovered from COVID-19.

This chain uses TRBV5-6 with TRBJ1-3; D is ambiguous. This CDR3 is built from 14 residues. Germline CDR1 is SGHDT and CDR2 is YYEEEE. V lost 1 base and J lost 2, with 7 bases in between. The CDR3 nucleotides are TGTGCCAGCAGCTTGCCCGGGGCTGGAAACACCATATATTTT. Protein sequence: CASSLPGAGNTIYF.

The J gene is TRBJ1-2, the V gene TRBV15; D call uncertain. Germline lookup yields CDR1 LNHNV and CDR2 YYDKDF (reference sequence). This CDR3 spans 14 amino acids. V lost 0 bases and J 4 bases, leaving 9 bases between the germline ends. CDR3 DNA sequence: TGTGCCACCAGCAGAGAAGCTGATCTCTATGGCTACACCTTC. Amino acid sequence: CATSREADLYGYTF.

This clone was counted a single time. The chain joins TRBV5-1 to TRBJ1-4; 9 bases are a match to TRBD1. The CDR3 consists of 17 residues. Germline CDR1 and CDR2: SGHRS and YFSETQ. The V and J ends lost 4 bases and 0 bases, in that order; junction bases with no gene match: 7. CDR3 region: CASSPGQGPATNEKLFF. The CDR3 coding sequence is TGCGCCAGCAGCCCGGGACAGGGCCCCGCAACTAATGAAAAACTGTTTTTT.

The chain combines TRBV6-5 with TRBJ1-1, with a weak D call TRBD1 (5 bases). The germline V gene has CDR1 MNHEY and CDR2 SVGAGI. The ends were cut back, 8 bases at V and 6 bases at J, with 16 bases in the middle. The CDR3 is 13 amino acids. CDR3 sequence (DNA): TGTGCCAGCCGGGCCAAGGGGCCGGCTGAAGCTTTCTTT. Amino acids: CASRAKGPAEAFF.

The chain combines TRBV6-1 with TRBJ1-2; maybe TRBD1 (5 bases). Trimming removed 1 base from V and 4 bases from J, with 7 bases in between. This CDR3 spans 13 amino acids. CDR1 and CDR2 (germline): MNHNS, SASEGT. In nucleotides, the CDR3 is TGTGCCAGCAGTGAAGGACAGTCCTATGGCTACACCTTC. Protein: CASSEGQSYGYTF.